This section outlines one T cell receptor (beta chain) sequence together with its context. Its antigen is currently unknown. The sample is drawn from a study of CD8 T cells in Susac syndrome. Findings and caveats of the study: CD4+ repertoires of Susac syndrome patients lacked detectable clonal expansion.

Germline V CDR1 and CDR2: MGHDK, SYGVNS. V was cut by 3 bases and J by 5 bases, with 20 bases left in between. This CDR3 has 17 amino acids. Reverse transcription of roughly 0.5 to 1 ug RNA was performed with random hexamers. The method of amplification for TCR beta CDR3 was immunoSEQ multiplex PCR, covering 54 Vbeta and 13 Jbeta. TCRdb re-analysed the immunoSEQ multiplex PCR reads in MiXCR, keeping a single row per CDR3 protein. The data contain 150,000 to 200,000 distinct CDR3 sequences, roughly 94% of them singletons. TCR beta sequencing covered blood CD8+ and CD4+ T cells. This receptor was taken from a human donor with Susac syndrome. Sequencing used CD4+ T cells from PBMCs. The chain carries TRBV25-1 and TRBJ2-1; perhaps TRBD1 as D (6 bases). This CDR3 reads CASSDPRRTAIDNEQFF. CDR3 DNA sequence: TGTGCCAGCAGTGACCCCCGTAGGACAGCTATCGACAATGAGCAGTTCTTC.